The T cell receptor beta chain under discussion was sequenced for a study of beta chain features in type 1 diabetes. Study observations and caveats: A definitive answer on HLA type influencing TCRB rearrangement was not reached here. Junctions at VDJ sites from type 1 diabetes patients had fewer insertions and more deletions. Across all four CD4+ subsets, people with type 1 diabetes showed modestly shorter TCRB CDR3s.

Trimming took off 0 bases at V and 0 bases at J, with 24 bases between the two ends. Germline V gene lookup returns CDR1 SGHDN and CDR2 FVKESK. CDR3 length equals 21 residues. Expressed TCRB transcripts were sequenced because the isolated RNA had all been reverse transcribed beforehand. Using immunoSEQ multiplex PCR, the repertoire was profiled, and TCRdb retains in-frame clones only, with some absent. The table lists hundreds of thousands of clones, roughly 13% of them singletons. In regard to this clone: The antigen remains undetermined.

The source of this sequence is a man younger than 35 with type 1 diabetes. Sequencing was done on a sample of naive CD4+ T cells from blood. The chain couples TRBV14 to TRBJ2-1; the D call may be TRBD1 or TRBD2 (5 bases each). The CDR3 spells CASSQDSVEGIPLSSYNEQFF. The CDR3 nucleotides read TGTGCCAGCAGCCAAGATTCGGTTGAGGGGATCCCCCTCAGCTCCTACAATGAGCAGTTCTTC.